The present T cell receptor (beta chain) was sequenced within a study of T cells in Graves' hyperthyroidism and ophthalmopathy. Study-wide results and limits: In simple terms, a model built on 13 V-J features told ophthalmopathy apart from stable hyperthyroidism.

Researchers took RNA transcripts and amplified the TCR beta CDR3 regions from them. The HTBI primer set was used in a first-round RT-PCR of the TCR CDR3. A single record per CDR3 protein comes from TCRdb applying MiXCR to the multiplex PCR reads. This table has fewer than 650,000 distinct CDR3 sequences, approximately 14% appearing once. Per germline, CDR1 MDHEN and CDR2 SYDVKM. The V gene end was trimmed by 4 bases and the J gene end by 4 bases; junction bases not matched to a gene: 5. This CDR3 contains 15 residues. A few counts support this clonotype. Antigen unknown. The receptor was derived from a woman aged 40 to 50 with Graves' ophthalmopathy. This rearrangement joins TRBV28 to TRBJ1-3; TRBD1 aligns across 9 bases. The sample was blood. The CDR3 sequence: CASSSTGTGGNTIYF. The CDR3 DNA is TGTGCCAGCAGTTCGACCGGGACAGGGGGAAACACCATATATTTT.